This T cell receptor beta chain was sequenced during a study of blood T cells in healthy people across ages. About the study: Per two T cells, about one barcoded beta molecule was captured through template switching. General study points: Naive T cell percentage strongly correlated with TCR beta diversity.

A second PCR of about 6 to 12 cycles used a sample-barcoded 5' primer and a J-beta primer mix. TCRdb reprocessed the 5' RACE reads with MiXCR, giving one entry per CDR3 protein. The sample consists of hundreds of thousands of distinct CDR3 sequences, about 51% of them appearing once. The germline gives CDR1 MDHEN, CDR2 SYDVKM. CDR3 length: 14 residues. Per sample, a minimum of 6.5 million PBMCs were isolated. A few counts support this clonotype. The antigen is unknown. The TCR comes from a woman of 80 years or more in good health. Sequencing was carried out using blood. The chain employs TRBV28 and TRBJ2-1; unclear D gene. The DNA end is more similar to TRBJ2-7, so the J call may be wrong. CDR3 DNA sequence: TGTGCCAGCAATCGCCTCAGCTCCTACAATGAGCAGTACTTC. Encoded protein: CASNRLSSYNEQYF.